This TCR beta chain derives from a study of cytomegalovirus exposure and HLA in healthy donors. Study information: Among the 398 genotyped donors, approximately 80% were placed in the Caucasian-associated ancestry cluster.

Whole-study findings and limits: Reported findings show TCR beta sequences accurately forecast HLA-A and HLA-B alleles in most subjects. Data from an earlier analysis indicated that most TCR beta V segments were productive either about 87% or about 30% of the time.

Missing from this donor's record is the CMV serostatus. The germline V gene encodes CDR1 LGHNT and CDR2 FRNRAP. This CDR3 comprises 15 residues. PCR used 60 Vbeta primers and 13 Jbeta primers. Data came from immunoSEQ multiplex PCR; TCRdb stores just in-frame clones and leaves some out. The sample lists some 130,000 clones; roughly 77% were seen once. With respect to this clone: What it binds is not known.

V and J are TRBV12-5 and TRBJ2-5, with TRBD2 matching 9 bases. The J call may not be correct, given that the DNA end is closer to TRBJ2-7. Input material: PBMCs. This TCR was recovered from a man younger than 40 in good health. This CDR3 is CASALAGGRFYEQYF. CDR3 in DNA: TGTGCTAGTGCCCTCGCGGGAGGGCGTTTCTACGAGCAGTACTTC.